The source of this TCR beta chain is a study of immune evolution from preneoplasia to lung adenocarcinoma. The study's findings and limits: Clonality was highest in normal lung, lower in later-stage lesions apparently.

Resections took place in Japan or China from the mid-2010s to the late 2010s. V gave up 0 bases and J gave up 8 bases, with 11 bases separating them. CDR1 is SGHDT and CDR2 is YYEEEE in the germline V gene. This CDR3 spans 13 amino acids. TCRdb's table, derived via immunoSEQ multiplex PCR, lists solely in-frame clones and lacks some. The data show 20,000 to 25,000 clones, less than 80% seen once. This clone was observed once. As yet, its antigen is unknown. This sequence was found in a person between 55 and 69 years old with lung adenocarcinoma. The V and J genes are TRBV5-6 and TRBJ1-2; D is unclear. Sequences were obtained from FFPE invasive lung adenocarcinoma tissue. CDR3 nucleotide sequence: TGTGCCAGCAGCTTGGTTTCTATTGGAGGCTACACCTTC. Its translation: CASSLVSIGGYTF.